This T cell receptor beta chain was documented in a study of cytomegalovirus exposure and HLA in healthy donors. Whole-study context: Earlier findings included approximately 120 million unique TCR beta sequences obtained from some 180 million T cells. Early released data had tens of millions of unique TCRs, all coming from HLA-typed donors.

Study-wide results and limits: Data from an earlier analysis indicated that most TCR beta V segments were productive either about 90% or about 30% of the time.

PCR was performed using 60 Vbeta and 13 Jbeta primers. Using immunoSEQ multiplex PCR, the repertoire was profiled, and TCRdb retains in-frame clones only, with some absent. The sample lists over 150,000 clones, roughly 87% occurring once. This clone was counted once. Its antigen is unknown. The sequence was obtained from a girl between 10 and 17 years old in good health and CMV-seropositive. Sequences were obtained from PBMCs.

The DNA of the CDR3 is TGTGCCAGCAGTTTTGGGACAGGGGAGGAGCAGTTCTTC. Translation gives CASSFGTGEEQFF. The chain joins TRBV6-5 to TRBJ2-1; 10 bases agree with TRBD1. Per germline, CDR1 MNHEY and CDR2 SVGAGI. The CDR3 contains 13 residues. The J segment lost 10 bases and the V segment lost 4 bases, leaving 4 bases of the junction unmatched.